One sample yielded the 15 T cell receptor beta chains listed below, sequenced in a study of tumor-infiltrating lymphocytes in primary liver carcinoma. Co-extracting RNA and DNA was done with about 17-31 mg of unsorted bulk tissue as input. The researchers produced TCR beta cDNA from 450 to 600 ng total RNA with a constant-region primer. ARM-PCR, slightly modified, supplied the TCR beta libraries through three nested multiplex PCR rounds. The opening two PCR rounds, around 10 cycles each, paired TRBV1-TRBV30 forward primers with a C-beta reverse primer. TCRdb analysed the multiplex PCR reads with MiXCR anew, one entry per CDR3 protein. The sample lists some 120,000 distinct CDR3 sequences, 50% to 65% occurring once. Sequencing was carried out using liver tumor tissue from sampling region 1. Specified subset: tumor region T1, superior pole. These receptors came from a woman between 55 and 75 years old with primary liver carcinoma and hepatitis B virus infection.

Of note for this clonotype: One junction end does not reproduce the germline sequence, and a read error may be involved. The rearrangement uses TRBV11-2 and TRBJ2-1, with 11 bases fitting TRBD2. This CDR3 is 15 amino acids long. CDR1 SGHAT and CDR2 FQNNGV come from the germline V gene. The CDR3 is CANSSGLAVYNEQLF. CDR3 coding DNA: TGTGCCAACAGCTCGGGACTAGCGGTCTACAATGAGCAGTTATTC. Using reference TRBV11-2 and TRBJ2-1 for the parts outside the CDR3, the full variable domain is EAGVAQSPRYKIIEKRQSVAFWCNPISGHATLYWYQQILGQGPKLLIQFQNNGVVDDSQLPKDRFSAERLKGVDSTLKIQPAKLEDSAVYLCANSSGLAVYNEQLFGPGTRLTVL.

This clonotype was detected a few times. The DNA of the CDR3 is TGTGCCAGCAGCTTGCGTAGCCCGACGAGGGGCTCTAATGAAAAACTGTTTTTT. It translates to CASSLRSPTRGSNEKLFF. The chain couples TRBV7-8 to TRBJ1-4, with a tentative D call TRBD1 (5 bases). The length of the CDR3 is 18 residues. V was cut by 3 bases and J by 3 bases, with 20 bases left in between. Germline V gene sequence: CDR1 SGHVS, CDR2 FQNEAQ.

For this clonotype: A much bigger clone sits one base away, suggesting this may be a read error. The chain recombines TRBV5-6 with TRBJ2-5; perhaps D is TRBD1 or TRBD2 (5 bases each). The V end lost 4 bases, the J end lost 2 bases, and 15 bases lay between the germline ends. Germline values: CDR1 SGHDT, CDR2 YYEEEE. This CDR3 is 15 amino acids long. As DNA, the CDR3 is TGTGCCAGCAGCCCTACGGGACGGACACAAGAGACCCAGTACTTC. It is translated as CASSPTGRTQETQYF.

Worth noting for this clonotype: One base away lies a much larger clone, so this may be a sequencing read error. This rearrangement joins TRBV13 to TRBJ1-2; 7 bases line up with TRBD1. The V gene's germline CDR1 is PRHDT and CDR2 FYEKMQ (reference sequence). The trim removed 4 bases at V and 3 bases at J, leaving 14 bases unmatched. There are 17 residues in the CDR3. CDR3 in amino acids: CASSSQLTGENDYGYTF. The CDR3 bases are TGTGCCAGCAGCTCCCAACTCACAGGGGAAAATGACTATGGCTACACCTTC.

Turning to this clonotype: At one end, the junction sequence differs from germline, possibly due to a read error. V is TRBV11-2 and J is TRBJ2-7, with D uncertain. This CDR3 contains 11 residues. Looked up from germline, CDR1 is SGHAT and CDR2 is FQNNGV. This chain's CDR3 is CAGSSYYEQYF. The CDR3 bases are TGTGCCGGCAGCTCCTACTACGAGCAGTACTTC.

This clonotype was seen repeatedly, ten times or more. This sequence may be a read error, since a much larger clone differs from it by one base. The chain joins TRBV12-3 or TRBV12-4 to TRBJ1-1; the D gene is possibly TRBD1 (6 bases). V gave up 2 bases and J gave up 5 bases, with 12 bases separating them. The CDR3 is made up of 14 amino acids. CDR3 nucleotide sequence: TGTGCCAGCAGTTTATCACAGGGTTGTACTGAAGCTTTCTTT. Amino acids: CASSLSQGCTEAFF.

The chain combines TRBV2 with TRBJ2-5, with TRBD2 matching over 8 bases. The CDR3 has 15 residues. Germline CDR1 reads SNHLY; CDR2 reads FYNNEI. V shed 6 bases, J shed 5 bases, and the junction held 11 bases outside the gene matches. CDR3 residues: CASSDGTRRWETQYF. The CDR3 bases are TGTGCCAGCAGCGACGGGACTAGACGTTGGGAGACCCAGTACTTC.

This clonotype was seen just once. This may be a read error: a much more frequent sequence differs by one nucleotide. The chain carries TRBV6-6 and TRBJ1-6; D is unresolved. Germline CDR1 MNHNY, CDR2 SVGAGI (reference sequence). This CDR3 is 15 amino acids long. The CDR3 nucleotides read TGTGCCAGCAGTTACTTGGAAACGCGGGATTCACCCCTCAACTTT. Translated, it gives CASSYLETRDSPLNF.

The V gene is TRBV11-2, the J gene TRBJ2-3; perhaps TRBD2 as D (7 bases). The CDR3 runs to 19 residues. V lost 6 bases and J lost 4, with 29 bases in between. Germline V CDR1 and CDR2: SGHAT, FQNNGV. In DNA, the CDR3 is TGTGCCAGCAGTCCCGAGAGGGGGGGATATAGTGGCCGCTCAGATACGCAGTATTTT. The encoded protein is CASSPERGGYSGRSDTQYF.

As for this clonotype: Sequence at one end of the junction differs from germline and may be a read error. The J gene is TRBJ2-7, the V gene TRBV6-5; maybe TRBD2 (6 bases). Germline V gives CDR1 MNHEY, CDR2 SVGAGI. CDR3 size: 14 residues. In DNA, the CDR3 is TGTGCCAGCAGTCCCGGGGGATACGGCTACGACCAGTACTTC. This gives the protein CASSPGGYGYDQYF.

Worth noting for this clonotype: This CDR3 fails to terminate in the conserved phenylalanine or tryptophan, so it likely reflects a read error. The chain employs TRBV29-1 and TRBJ2-5, with a weak D call TRBD2 (7 bases). The CDR3 consists of 16 residues. Germline CDR1 reads SQVTM; CDR2 reads ANQGSEA. The ends were cut back, 3 bases at V and 1 base at J, with 18 bases in the middle. As DNA, the CDR3 is TGCAGCGTTGACCGTAGGGGGAGGGAATCCCAAGAGACCCAGTACTTA. Its translation: CSVDRRGRESQETQYL.

In its sample, this clonotype was seen many times. The rearrangement uses TRBV14 and TRBJ2-2; 13 bases align to TRBD2. Germline V gene data show CDR1 as SGHDN and CDR2 as FVKESK. The CDR3 sequence is 15 residues long. J gave up 6 bases and V 4 bases, and 2 bases lay outside the gene matches. CDR3: CASSLGTSGAGELFF. Here the CDR3 DNA reads TGTGCCAGCAGCCTAGGGACTAGCGGGGCCGGGGAGCTGTTTTTT.

Comment on this clonotype: Since the CDR3 does not end with the conserved phenylalanine or tryptophan, this likely comes from a read error. The rearrangement uses TRBV19 and TRBJ1-6; 10 nucleotides line up with TRBD1. CDR1 and CDR2 (germline): LNHDA, SQIVND (reference sequence). Trimming removed 11 bases from V and 7 bases from J; junction bases left unmatched: 8. The CDR3 runs to 14 residues. Here the CDR3 reads CAGTGGQGNSPLHS. Written as DNA, the CDR3 is TGTGCCGGTACGGGGGGACAGGGGAATTCACCCCTCCACTCT.

This clonotype was seen just once. A read error is possible here, since a much larger clone lies one base away. The chain recombines TRBV7-9 with TRBJ2-5; D remains unclear. Per germline, CDR1 SEHNR and CDR2 FQNEAQ (reference sequence). The CDR3 runs 11 residues. CDR3 in DNA: TGTGCCTGCAGCTCCCAGGTGATCCAGTACTTC. As protein: CACSSQVIQYF.

About this clonotype: A junction boundary mismatches the germline segment, possibly from a read error. The chain uses TRBV4-2 and TRBJ2-3; TRBD2 aligns across 10 bases. CDR1 LGHNA and CDR2 YNFKEQ come from the germline V gene. This CDR3 is built from 17 residues. In DNA, the CDR3 is TGTGCCAACAGCCGACACCTAGCGGGAGATGCGGCAGATACGCAGTATTTT. It specifies CANSRHLAGDAADTQYF.